This T cell receptor beta chain was recovered during a study of blood T cell repertoires in COVID-19. Study summary: The United States, Italy and Spain were the sources of the acute and convalescent COVID-19 samples. Sources were T cells, B-cell-depleted T cells, or PBMCs; the material itself was cDNA or gDNA.

Per the authors' pipeline: Researchers report that nucleated cell counts were estimated from reference gene primer amplification. The protocol was immunoSEQ multiplex PCR, while the TCRdb copy is restricted to in-frame clones and leaves out a portion. The V and J calls and clone size come from that table; D and trimming were worked out from the DNA. The data show about 400,000 clones, with 80% to 90% seen just once and over 4% held by the top ten. The V gene lost 0 bases and the J gene lost 5 bases, with 8 bases spanning the gap. Germline CDR1 is SGHNT and CDR2 is YYREEE (reference sequence). The CDR3 has 13 amino acids.

The clonotype originates from a woman younger than 45 with acute or convalescent COVID-19. The specimen was peripheral blood. The chain combines TRBV5-4 with TRBJ1-2, with no clear D. The CDR3, as DNA: TGTGCCAGCAGCTTGGATGGCACGTATGGCTACACCTTC. It translates to CASSLDGTYGYTF.